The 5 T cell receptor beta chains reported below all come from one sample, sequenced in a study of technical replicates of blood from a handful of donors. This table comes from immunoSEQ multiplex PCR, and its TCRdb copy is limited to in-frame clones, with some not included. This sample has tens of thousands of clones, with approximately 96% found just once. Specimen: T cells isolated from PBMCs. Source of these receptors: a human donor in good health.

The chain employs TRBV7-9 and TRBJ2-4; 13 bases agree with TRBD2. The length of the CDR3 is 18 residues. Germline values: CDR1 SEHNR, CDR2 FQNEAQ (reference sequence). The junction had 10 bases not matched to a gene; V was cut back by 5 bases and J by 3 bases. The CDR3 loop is CASSHRLAGGFDKNIQYF. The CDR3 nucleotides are TGTGCCAGCAGCCACAGACTAGCGGGAGGTTTCGACAAAAACATTCAGTACTTC.

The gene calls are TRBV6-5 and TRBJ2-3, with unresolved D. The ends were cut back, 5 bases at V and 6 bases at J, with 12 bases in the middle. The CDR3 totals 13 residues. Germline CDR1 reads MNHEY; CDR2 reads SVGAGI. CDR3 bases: TGTGCCAGCAGTCCTTTCCAAGCGGATACGCAGTATTTT. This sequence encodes CASSPFQADTQYF.

CDR3 amino acids: CASSYGRYNYGYTF. CDR3 sequence (DNA): TGTGCCAGCAGTTACGGCAGATATAACTATGGCTACACCTTC. The rearrangement uses TRBV6-5 and TRBJ1-2, with no clear D. The V gene's germline CDR1 is MNHEY and CDR2 SVGAGI. V was clipped by 2 bases and J by 1 base, with 8 bases between them. The CDR3 loop spans 14 amino acids.

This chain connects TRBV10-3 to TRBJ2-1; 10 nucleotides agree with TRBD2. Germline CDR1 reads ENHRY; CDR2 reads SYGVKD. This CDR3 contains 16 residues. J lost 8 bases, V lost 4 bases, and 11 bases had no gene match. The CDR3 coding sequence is TGTGCCATCAGTGCTAAGCGGGAGGGGCCCGGGCATGAGCAGTTCTTC. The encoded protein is CAISAKREGPGHEQFF.

The CDR3: CASRPTGAGGNTIYF. The CDR3 region has the DNA TGTGCCAGCAGACCGACAGGGGCGGGTGGAAACACCATATATTTT. The chain is built from TRBV6-6 and TRBJ1-3, with 8 bases that match TRBD1. Trimming cost V 6 bases and J 3 bases; bases outside gene matches: 7. In germline, CDR1 is MNHNY, CDR2 SVGAGI (reference sequence). The CDR3 consists of 15 residues.